This entry is about one T cell receptor (beta chain). Assay used: immunoSEQ multiplex PCR; TCRdb lists only in-frame clones, some missing. Among some 200,000 clones listed, over 75% were seen once. The CDR3 has 15 residues. The V gene's germline CDR1 is SGHVS and CDR2 FNYEAQ. V lost 5 bases, J lost 7 bases, and 8 bases stayed unmatched. This entry belongs to a study of blood T cell repertoires in COVID-19. Study background: Material from acute and convalescent COVID-19 was sourced from the United States, Italy and Spain.

Sequences were obtained from PBMCs or T cells enriched from blood (not recorded which). The TCR sequence derives from a woman between 18 and 29 years old in a cohort exposed to, infected with or recovered from COVID-19 (not recorded which). The gene calls are TRBV7-6 and TRBJ2-2, with 9 bases identical to TRBD2. DNA of the CDR3: TGTGCCAGCAGCCAAGCGGGAGGTAGTTACGGGGAGCTGTTTTTT. This sequence encodes CASSQAGGSYGELFF.